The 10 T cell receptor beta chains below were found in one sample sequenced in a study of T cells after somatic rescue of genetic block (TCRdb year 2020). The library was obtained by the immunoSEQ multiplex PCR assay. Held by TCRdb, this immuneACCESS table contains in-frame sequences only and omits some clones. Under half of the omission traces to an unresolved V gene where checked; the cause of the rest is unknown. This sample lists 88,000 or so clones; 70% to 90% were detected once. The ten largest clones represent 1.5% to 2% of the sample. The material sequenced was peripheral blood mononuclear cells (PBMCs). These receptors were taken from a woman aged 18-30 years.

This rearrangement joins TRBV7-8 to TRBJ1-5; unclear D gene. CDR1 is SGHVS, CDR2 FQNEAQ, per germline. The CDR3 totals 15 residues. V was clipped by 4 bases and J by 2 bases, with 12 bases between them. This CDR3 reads CASSWSARGNQPQHF. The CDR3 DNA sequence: TGTGCCAGCAGCTGGTCGGCTCGTGGCAATCAGCCCCAGCATTTT.

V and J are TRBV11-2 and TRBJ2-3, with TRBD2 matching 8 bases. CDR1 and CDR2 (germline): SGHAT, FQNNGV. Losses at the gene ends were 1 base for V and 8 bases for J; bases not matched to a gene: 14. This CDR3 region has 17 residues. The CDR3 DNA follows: TGTGCCAGCAGCTTAGTGGTGGGAGGCGGGGCGGGGGGTACGCAGTATTTT. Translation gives CASSLVVGGGAGGTQYF. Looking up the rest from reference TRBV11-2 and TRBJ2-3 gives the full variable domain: EAGVAQSPRYKIIEKRQSVAFWCNPISGHATLYWYQQILGQGPKLLIQFQNNGVVDDSQLPKDRFSAERLKGVDSTLKIQPAKLEDSAVYLCASSLVVGGGAGGTQYFGPGTRLTVL.

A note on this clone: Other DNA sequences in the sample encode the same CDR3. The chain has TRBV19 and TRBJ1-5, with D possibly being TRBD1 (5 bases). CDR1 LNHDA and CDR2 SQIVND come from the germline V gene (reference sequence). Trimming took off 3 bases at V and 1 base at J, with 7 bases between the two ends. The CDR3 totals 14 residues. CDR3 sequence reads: CASSIRDSNQPQHF. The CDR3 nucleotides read TGTGCCAGTAGTATCCGGGACAGCAATCAGCCCCAGCATTTT.

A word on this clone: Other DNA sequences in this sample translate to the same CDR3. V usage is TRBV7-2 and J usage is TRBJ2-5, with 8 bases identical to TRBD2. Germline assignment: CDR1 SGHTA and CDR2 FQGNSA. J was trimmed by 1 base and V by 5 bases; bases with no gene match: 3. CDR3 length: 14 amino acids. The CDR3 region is CASSPTSVQETQYF. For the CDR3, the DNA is TGTGCCAGCAGCCCGACTAGCGTCCAAGAGACCCAGTACTTC.

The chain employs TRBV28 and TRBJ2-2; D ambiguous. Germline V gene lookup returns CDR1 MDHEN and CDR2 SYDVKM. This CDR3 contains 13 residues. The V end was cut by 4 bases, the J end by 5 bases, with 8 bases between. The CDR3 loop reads CASSSSGTGELFF. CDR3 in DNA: TGTGCCAGCAGTTCAAGTGGGACCGGGGAGCTGTTTTTT.

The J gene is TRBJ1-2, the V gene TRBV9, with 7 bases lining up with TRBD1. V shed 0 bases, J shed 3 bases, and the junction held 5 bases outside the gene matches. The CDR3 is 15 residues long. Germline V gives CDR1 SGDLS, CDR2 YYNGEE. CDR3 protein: CASSVDGGGHYGYTF. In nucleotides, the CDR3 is TGTGCCAGCAGCGTAGATGGAGGGGGCCACTATGGCTACACCTTC.

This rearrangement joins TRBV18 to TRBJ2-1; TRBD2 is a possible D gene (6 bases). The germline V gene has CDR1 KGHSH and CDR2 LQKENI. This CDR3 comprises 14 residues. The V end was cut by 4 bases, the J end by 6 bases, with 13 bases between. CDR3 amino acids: CASSQQRAVNEQFF. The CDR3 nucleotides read TGTGCCAGCTCACAGCAGCGGGCGGTCAATGAGCAGTTCTTC.

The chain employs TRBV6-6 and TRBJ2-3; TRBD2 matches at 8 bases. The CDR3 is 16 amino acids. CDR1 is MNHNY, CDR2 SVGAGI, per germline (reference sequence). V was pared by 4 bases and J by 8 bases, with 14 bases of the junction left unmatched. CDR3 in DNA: TGTGCCAGCAGTTCTCCAGAGCGGGAGAAGGCAGGTACGCAGTATTTT. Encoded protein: CASSSPEREKAGTQYF.

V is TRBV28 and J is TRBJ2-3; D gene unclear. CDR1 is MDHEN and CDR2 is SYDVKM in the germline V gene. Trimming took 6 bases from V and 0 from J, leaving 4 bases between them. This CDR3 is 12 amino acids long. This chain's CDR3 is CASRTSTDTQYF. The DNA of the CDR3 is TGTGCCAGCAGGACGAGCACAGATACGCAGTATTTT. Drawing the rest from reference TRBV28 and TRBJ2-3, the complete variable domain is DVKVTQSSRYLVKRTGEKVFLECVQDMDHENMFWYRQDPGLGLRLIYFSYDVKMKEKGDIPEGYSVSREKKERFSLILESASTNQTSMYLCASRTSTDTQYFGPGTRLTVL.

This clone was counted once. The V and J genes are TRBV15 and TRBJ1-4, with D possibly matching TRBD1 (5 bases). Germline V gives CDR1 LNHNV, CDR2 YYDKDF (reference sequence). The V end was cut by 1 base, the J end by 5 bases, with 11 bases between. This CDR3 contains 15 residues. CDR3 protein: CATSRVRGMNEKLFF. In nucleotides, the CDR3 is TGTGCCACCAGCAGAGTTCGGGGGATGAATGAAAAACTGTTTTTT.